This is a list of T cell receptor beta chains from one sample in a study of beta chain features in type 1 diabetes. Generated by immunoSEQ multiplex PCR, the TCRdb table keeps only in-frame clones and is missing some. Of some 410,000 clones in the sample, around 14% are singletons; the top ten hold approximately 0.038%. The sequenced sample consisted of naive CD4+ T cells from blood. These TCRs come from a man aged 25 to 40 in good health. Both conserved end residues are part of each CDR3. A D gene is named only where the DNA matches it firmly. Size values are once, few and many counts, or a class for expanded clones, and some rows have none.

clone_size j_call v_call d_call cdr3_aa cdr3_nt
. TRBJ2-7 TRBV11-2 . CASSLGLQAVDEQYF TGTGCCAGCAGCTTAGGTTTACAGGCGGTGGATGAGCAGTACTTC
. TRBJ2-3 TRBV5-6 . CASSATFPGTRETDTQYF TGTGCCAGCAGCGCTACCTTTCCCGGGACCAGGGAAACAGATACGCAGTATTTT
. TRBJ1-1 TRBV6-6 . CASRQHRNTEAFF TGTGCCAGCAGGCAACATAGGAACACTGAAGCTTTCTTT
. TRBJ2-1 TRBV18 TRBD2 CASSGTSGRTNEQFF TGTGCCAGCTCAGGTACTAGCGGGAGAACCAATGAGCAGTTCTTC
. TRBJ1-1 TRBV27 . CASRLTPTRAAEAFF TGTGCCAGCAGACTAACCCCGACCAGGGCGGCTGAAGCTTTCTTT
few TRBJ1-5 TRBV30 . CAWTDTGTNQPQHF TGTGCCTGGACTGATACAGGGACCAATCAGCCCCAGCATTTT
. TRBJ2-5 TRBV7-2 TRBD2 CASSLLAGGQETQYF TGTGCCAGCAGCTTACTAGCGGGGGGGCAGGAGACCCAGTACTTC
few TRBJ1-2 TRBV7-2 . CASSLARHGYTF TGTGCCAGCAGCTTAGCTCGCCATGGCTACACCTTC
. TRBJ2-5 TRBV5-1 TRBD2 CASSFGASGRARLETQYF TGCGCCAGCAGCTTTGGCGCTAGCGGGAGGGCTCGTCTTGAGACCCAGTACTTC
few TRBJ2-2 TRBV29-1 TRBD2 CSVAGGTTGELFF TGCAGCGTTGCCGGGGGGACCACCGGGGAGCTGTTTTTT
. TRBJ1-2 TRBV30 . CAWSPNVSGYTF TGTGCCTGGAGTCCAAACGTTAGTGGCTACACCTTC
few TRBJ2-5 TRBV10-3 TRBD1 CAIRRTGGYQETQYF TGTGCCATCAGACGGACAGGGGGCTACCAAGAGACCCAGTACTTC
. TRBJ1-1 TRBV30 . CAWSVALKGTEAFF TGTGCCTGGAGTGTGGCCCTTAAGGGGACTGAAGCTTTCTTT
few TRBJ1-2 TRBV6-5 . CASSRTPNYGYTF TGTGCCAGCAGTAGGACACCTAACTATGGCTACACCTTC
. TRBJ2-1 TRBV4-3 . CASSPKSGTGLSYNEQFF TGCGCCAGCAGCCCGAAATCGGGAACAGGGTTATCCTACAATGAGCAGTTCTTC
. TRBJ2-3 TRBV15 . CATSTIPRETDTQYF TGTGCCACCAGCACAATTCCCAGGGAGACAGATACGCAGTATTTT
. TRBJ2-2 TRBV19 . CASSLQGPGELFF TGTGCCAGTAGTCTACAGGGTCCCGGGGAGCTGTTTTTT
once TRBJ2-3 TRBV18 . CASSPPSTDTQYF TGTGCCAGCTCACCCCCGAGCACAGATACGCAGTATTTT
. TRBJ1-1 TRBV7-2 TRBD1 CASSFPGGITEAFF TGTGCCAGCAGTTTTCCAGGGGGGATCACTGAAGCTTTCTTT
. TRBJ2-7 TRBV7-9 . CASTREGRYEQYF TGTGCCAGCACCCGAGAGGGCAGGTACGAGCAGTACTTC
. TRBJ2-1 TRBV11-2 . CASSLSSGGYNEQFF TGTGCCAGCAGCTTATCCAGTGGAGGCTACAATGAGCAGTTCTTC
few TRBJ2-1 TRBV30 . CAWSQGSHNEQFF TGTGCCTGGAGCCAGGGGAGCCACAATGAGCAGTTCTTC
few TRBJ2-7 TRBV10-3 TRBD2 CAIGLSLAGVYEQYF TGTGCCATCGGACTGTCTTTAGCGGGGGTCTACGAGCAGTACTTC
. TRBJ2-5 TRBV18 . CASSKQETQYF TGTGCCAGCTCAAAGCAAGAGACCCAGTACTTC
few TRBJ1-1 TRBV29-1 . CSVEGSGGTEAFF TGCAGCGTTGAAGGTTCGGGGGGTACTGAAGCTTTCTTT
. TRBJ1-2 TRBV7-9 . CASSRTEDYGYTF TGTGCCAGCAGCAGGACAGAAGACTATGGCTACACCTTC
. TRBJ1-4 TRBV11-2 . CASSLWGRGNEKLFF TGTGCCAGCAGCTTATGGGGCAGGGGTAATGAAAAACTGTTTTTT
. TRBJ2-3 TRBV9 . CASNSKGVPIDTQYF TGTGCCAGCAACTCTAAGGGGGTGCCCATCGATACGCAGTATTTT
. TRBJ2-1 TRBV7-9 . CASSGEPVLASYNEQFF TGTGCCAGCAGCGGGGAACCGGTGCTCGCCTCCTACAATGAGCAGTTCTTC